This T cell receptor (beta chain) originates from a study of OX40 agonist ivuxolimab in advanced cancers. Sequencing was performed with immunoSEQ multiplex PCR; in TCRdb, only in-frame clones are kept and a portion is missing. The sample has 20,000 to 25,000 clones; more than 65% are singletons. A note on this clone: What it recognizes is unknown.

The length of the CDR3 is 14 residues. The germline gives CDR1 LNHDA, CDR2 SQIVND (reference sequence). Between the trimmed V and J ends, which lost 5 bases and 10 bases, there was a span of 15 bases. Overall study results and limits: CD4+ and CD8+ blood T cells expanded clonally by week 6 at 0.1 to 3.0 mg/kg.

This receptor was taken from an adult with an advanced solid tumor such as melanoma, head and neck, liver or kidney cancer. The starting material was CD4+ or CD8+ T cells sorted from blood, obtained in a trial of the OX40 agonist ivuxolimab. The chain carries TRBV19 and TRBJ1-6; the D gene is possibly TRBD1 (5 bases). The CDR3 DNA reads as TGTGCCAGTAGTCGAACAGGCCCGGGGTCACCCCTCCACTTT. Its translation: CASSRTGPGSPLHF.